The rows below give T cell receptor beta chains drawn from one sample of a study of T cell clones after liver transplantation. The protocol was immunoSEQ multiplex PCR, while the TCRdb copy is restricted to in-frame clones and leaves out a portion. Among roughly 60,000 clones listed, around three quarters were seen once. The starting material was CD4+ T cells from blood, obtained at the roughly 15-month timepoint. These receptors were taken from a human patient who received a liver transplant. Some T cells may arise from the graft donor. Both conserved end residues are part of each CDR3. Fields, in order: J gene, D gene, clone size, V gene, CDR3 DNA, CDR3 protein. A D gene is named only where the DNA matches it firmly. Clone size is shown for a subset of rows, as once, few, many or a class of expanded clone.

j_call: TRBJ2-1; d_call: NA; clone_size: NA; v_call: TRBV7-9; cdr3_nt: TGTGCCAGCAGCTTAGCGCTCTCCGATCCGGATGAGCAGTTCTTC; cdr3_aa: CASSLALSDPDEQFF
j_call: TRBJ2-1; d_call: NA; clone_size: NA; v_call: TRBV15; cdr3_nt: TGTGCCACCAGCAGAGATCCCTGGGAACGCTCCTACAATGAGCAGTTCTTC; cdr3_aa: CATSRDPWERSYNEQFF
j_call: TRBJ1-4; d_call: NA; clone_size: NA; v_call: TRBV2; cdr3_nt: TGTGCCAGCAGTGAATCGTCTCAAACGGGAAAACTGTTTTTT; cdr3_aa: CASSESSQTGKLFF
j_call: TRBJ2-2; d_call: NA; clone_size: NA; v_call: TRBV18; cdr3_nt: TGTGCCAGCTCAACACGGACAGTGAACACCGGGGAGCTGTTTTTT; cdr3_aa: CASSTRTVNTGELFF
j_call: TRBJ1-4; d_call: TRBD1; clone_size: NA; v_call: TRBV30; cdr3_nt: TGTGCCTGGAGTGGCGGCGGGACAGCTATTAATGAAAAACTGTTTTTT; cdr3_aa: CAWSGGGTAINEKLFF
j_call: TRBJ2-1; d_call: TRBD2; clone_size: NA; v_call: TRBV7-8; cdr3_nt: TGTGCCAGCAGCTTGCAGGGACTAGCGGCCTACAATGAGCAGTTCTTC; cdr3_aa: CASSLQGLAAYNEQFF
j_call: TRBJ2-4; d_call: NA; clone_size: NA; v_call: TRBV6-1; cdr3_nt: TGTGCCAGCAGTGGTCACATTCAGTACTTC; cdr3_aa: CASSGHIQYF
j_call: TRBJ1-1; d_call: NA; clone_size: NA; v_call: TRBV5-1; cdr3_nt: TGCGCCAGCAGCTCCCGGTCAGGGATGAACACTGAAGCTTTCTTT; cdr3_aa: CASSSRSGMNTEAFF
j_call: TRBJ2-1; d_call: NA; clone_size: few; v_call: TRBV11-2; cdr3_nt: TGTGCCAGCAGCTTAGAATTGGGGCAGGTGCAGTTCTTC; cdr3_aa: CASSLELGQVQFF
j_call: TRBJ1-1; d_call: NA; clone_size: NA; v_call: TRBV11-2; cdr3_nt: TGTGCCAGCAGCTTAGTTGCCGTTAACACTGAAGCTTTCTTT; cdr3_aa: CASSLVAVNTEAFF
j_call: TRBJ1-2; d_call: NA; clone_size: NA; v_call: TRBV6-5; cdr3_nt: TGTGCCAGCAGTTACTCAGAGGGCGGGGTAGATGGCTACACCTTC; cdr3_aa: CASSYSEGGVDGYTF
j_call: TRBJ2-5; d_call: TRBD1; clone_size: NA; v_call: TRBV28; cdr3_nt: TGTGCCAGCAGTATACCGGGACAGGGGCAAGAGACCCAGTACTTC; cdr3_aa: CASSIPGQGQETQYF
j_call: TRBJ1-2; d_call: TRBD1; clone_size: NA; v_call: TRBV28; cdr3_nt: TGTGCCAGCAGTTTCTGGGACAGGAGGGACTACACCTTC; cdr3_aa: CASSFWDRRDYTF
j_call: TRBJ2-7; d_call: NA; clone_size: NA; v_call: TRBV7-9; cdr3_nt: TGTGCCAGCAGCTCCCAGGGGCTCGGCACGTACTTC; cdr3_aa: CASSSQGLGTYF
j_call: TRBJ2-4; d_call: NA; clone_size: NA; v_call: TRBV28; cdr3_nt: TGTGCCAGCGTACCGTCGGGTCCCCAAAACATTCAGTACTTC; cdr3_aa: CASVPSGPQNIQYF
j_call: TRBJ1-5; d_call: NA; clone_size: NA; v_call: TRBV6-6; cdr3_nt: TGTGCCAGCAAGGGCCAGATCAGCAATCAGCCCCAGCATTTT; cdr3_aa: CASKGQISNQPQHF
j_call: TRBJ1-4; d_call: NA; clone_size: NA; v_call: TRBV18; cdr3_nt: TGTGCCAGCTCACCAAACAGGGTCGTTGATGAAAAACTGTTTTTT; cdr3_aa: CASSPNRVVDEKLFF
j_call: TRBJ2-2; d_call: NA; clone_size: NA; v_call: TRBV5-4; cdr3_nt: TGTGCCAGCAGCTTGGGTCAGGACGCGAACACCGGGGAGCTGTTTTTT; cdr3_aa: CASSLGQDANTGELFF
j_call: TRBJ2-3; d_call: NA; clone_size: NA; v_call: TRBV7-7; cdr3_nt: TGTGCTAGCAGCCCCCAGGGACCCCCAGATACGCAGTATTTT; cdr3_aa: CASSPQGPPDTQYF
j_call: TRBJ2-1; d_call: NA; clone_size: NA; v_call: TRBV6-4; cdr3_nt: TGTGCCAGCAGTCCCCGAGACTCAAATTACAATGAGCAGTTCTTC; cdr3_aa: CASSPRDSNYNEQFF
j_call: TRBJ2-1; d_call: TRBD1; clone_size: few; v_call: TRBV14; cdr3_nt: TGTGCCAGCAGCCAAGATATAGGGGGCCCTCACAATGAGCAGTTCTTC; cdr3_aa: CASSQDIGGPHNEQFF
j_call: TRBJ2-2; d_call: NA; clone_size: NA; v_call: TRBV27; cdr3_nt: TGTGCCAGCAGTCCCCGAGATTTAAGGGACACCGGGGAGCTGTTTTTT; cdr3_aa: CASSPRDLRDTGELFF
j_call: TRBJ2-3; d_call: NA; clone_size: NA; v_call: TRBV27; cdr3_nt: TGTGCCAGCAGTCCTATCCTCAGGAGGGAGGTTAGCACAGATACGCAGTATTTT; cdr3_aa: CASSPILRREVSTDTQYF
j_call: TRBJ2-7; d_call: NA; clone_size: NA; v_call: TRBV19; cdr3_nt: TGTGCCAGTAGTATCACCCTGATGACATCCTACGAGCAGTACTTC; cdr3_aa: CASSITLMTSYEQYF
j_call: TRBJ2-7; d_call: NA; clone_size: once; v_call: TRBV2; cdr3_nt: TGTGCCAGCAGGACGGACGTCTACGAGCAGTACTTC; cdr3_aa: CASRTDVYEQYF
j_call: TRBJ2-7; d_call: TRBD2; clone_size: NA; v_call: TRBV30; cdr3_nt: TGTGCCTGGAGTGTACAAGAAGCGGGGCAGCAGTACTTC; cdr3_aa: CAWSVQEAGQQYF
j_call: TRBJ1-2; d_call: NA; clone_size: NA; v_call: TRBV19; cdr3_nt: TGTGCCAGTAGTATCGCCGGGGCCACAACTAACTATGGCTACACCTTC; cdr3_aa: CASSIAGATTNYGYTF
j_call: TRBJ1-4; d_call: NA; clone_size: NA; v_call: TRBV14; cdr3_nt: TGTGCCAGCAGTCCCAGGGCTAGTAGTGAAAAACTGTTTTTT; cdr3_aa: CASSPRASSEKLFF
j_call: TRBJ2-5; d_call: NA; clone_size: NA; v_call: TRBV30; cdr3_nt: TGTGCCTGGAGTGTAACCATCGGGAACAAAGAGACCCAGTACTTC; cdr3_aa: CAWSVTIGNKETQYF
j_call: TRBJ2-7; d_call: NA; clone_size: NA; v_call: TRBV5-1; cdr3_nt: TGCGCCAGCAGCCCGGACGGTCTCTCCTACGAGCAGTACTTC; cdr3_aa: CASSPDGLSYEQYF
j_call: TRBJ1-1; d_call: NA; clone_size: once; v_call: TRBV7-2; cdr3_nt: TGTGCCAGCAGCTTATGGGAGAACACTGAAGCTTTCTTT; cdr3_aa: CASSLWENTEAFF
j_call: TRBJ2-5; d_call: NA; clone_size: NA; v_call: TRBV2; cdr3_nt: TGTGCCAGCAGTGACCGGGGTTCCGGCCAAGAGACCCAGTACTTC; cdr3_aa: CASSDRGSGQETQYF
j_call: TRBJ2-3; d_call: TRBD2; clone_size: NA; v_call: TRBV11-3; cdr3_nt: TGTGCCAGCAGCTTTAGCGGGAGGCCAGATACGCAGTATTTT; cdr3_aa: CASSFSGRPDTQYF
j_call: TRBJ2-5; d_call: NA; clone_size: NA; v_call: TRBV27; cdr3_nt: TGTGCCAGCAGAGGAATTTGGGAGACCCAGTACTTC; cdr3_aa: CASRGIWETQYF
j_call: TRBJ2-7; d_call: NA; clone_size: once; v_call: TRBV5-4; cdr3_nt: TGTGCCAGCAGCTTGGACCTCTCCTACGAGCAGTACTTC; cdr3_aa: CASSLDLSYEQYF
j_call: TRBJ2-1; d_call: NA; clone_size: NA; v_call: TRBV29-1; cdr3_nt: TGCAGCGCCCGGCGGCTGACGAACAATGAGCAGTTCTTC; cdr3_aa: CSARRLTNNEQFF
j_call: TRBJ1-1; d_call: TRBD1; clone_size: once; v_call: TRBV25-1; cdr3_nt: TGTGCCAGCATCCGACAGGGGGCAAGGGACACTGAAGCTTTCTTT; cdr3_aa: CASIRQGARDTEAFF
j_call: TRBJ2-3; d_call: NA; clone_size: once; v_call: TRBV5-5; cdr3_nt: TGTGCCAGCAGCTTTGGGCAGACTAGCACAGATACGCAGTATTTT; cdr3_aa: CASSFGQTSTDTQYF
j_call: TRBJ1-2; d_call: NA; clone_size: NA; v_call: TRBV29-1; cdr3_nt: TGCAGCGTTGAAGATACTCAACGGGGCAGGGGCTATGGCTACACCTTC; cdr3_aa: CSVEDTQRGRGYGYTF
j_call: TRBJ2-2; d_call: NA; clone_size: NA; v_call: TRBV29-1; cdr3_nt: TGCAGCGTTGGCCCGGGGGGCACAAACACCGGGGAGCTGTTTTTT; cdr3_aa: CSVGPGGTNTGELFF
j_call: TRBJ2-3; d_call: TRBD2; clone_size: NA; v_call: TRBV6-5; cdr3_nt: TGTGCCAGCAGTTACTCTCGGGAGGGGAGCACAGATACGCAGTATTTT; cdr3_aa: CASSYSREGSTDTQYF
j_call: TRBJ2-5; d_call: NA; clone_size: NA; v_call: TRBV6-1; cdr3_nt: TGTGCCAGCAGTGAAGTTCGGTCGCCGGAGACCCAGTACTTC; cdr3_aa: CASSEVRSPETQYF